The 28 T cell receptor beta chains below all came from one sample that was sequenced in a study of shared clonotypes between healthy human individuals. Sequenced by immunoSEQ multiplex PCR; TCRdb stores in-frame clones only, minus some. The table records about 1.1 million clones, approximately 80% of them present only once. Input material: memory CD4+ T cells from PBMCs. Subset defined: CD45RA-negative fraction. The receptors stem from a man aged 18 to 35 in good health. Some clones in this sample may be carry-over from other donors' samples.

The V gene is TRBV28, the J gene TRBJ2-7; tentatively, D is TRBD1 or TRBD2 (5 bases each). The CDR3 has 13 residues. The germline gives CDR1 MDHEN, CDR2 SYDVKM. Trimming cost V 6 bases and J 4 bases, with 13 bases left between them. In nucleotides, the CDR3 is TGTGCCAGCAGCCGAGTTGAGGGGTACGAGCAGTACTTC. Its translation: CASSRVEGYEQYF.

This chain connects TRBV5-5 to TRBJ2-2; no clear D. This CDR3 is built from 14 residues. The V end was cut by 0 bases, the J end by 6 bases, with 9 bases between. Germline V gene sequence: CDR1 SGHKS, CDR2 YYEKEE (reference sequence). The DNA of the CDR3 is TGTGCCAGCAGCTTGGTTGTCTCGCCCGGGGAGCTGTTTTTT. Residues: CASSLVVSPGELFF.

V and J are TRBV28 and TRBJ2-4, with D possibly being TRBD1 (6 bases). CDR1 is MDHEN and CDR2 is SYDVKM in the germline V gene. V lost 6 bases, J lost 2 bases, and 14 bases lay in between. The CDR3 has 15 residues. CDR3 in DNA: TGTGCCAGCAGCCCAGGGGTTGGGACCAAAAACATTCAGTACTTC. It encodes CASSPGVGTKNIQYF.

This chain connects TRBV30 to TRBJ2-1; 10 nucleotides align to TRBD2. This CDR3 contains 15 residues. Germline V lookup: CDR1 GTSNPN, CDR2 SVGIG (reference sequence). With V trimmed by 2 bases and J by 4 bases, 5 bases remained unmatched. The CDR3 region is CAWSSGTSAYNEQFF. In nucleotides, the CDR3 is TGTGCCTGGAGTTCCGGGACTAGCGCGTACAATGAGCAGTTCTTC.

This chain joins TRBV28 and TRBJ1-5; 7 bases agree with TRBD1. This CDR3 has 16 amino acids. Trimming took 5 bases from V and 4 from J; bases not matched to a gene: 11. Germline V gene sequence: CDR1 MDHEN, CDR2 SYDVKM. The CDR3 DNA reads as TGTGCCAGCAGTCGCACCCCCCGGGACAGTAATCAGCCCCAGCATTTT. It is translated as CASSRTPRDSNQPQHF. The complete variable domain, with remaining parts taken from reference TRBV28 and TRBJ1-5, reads DVKVTQSSRYLVKRTGEKVFLECVQDMDHENMFWYRQDPGLGLRLIYFSYDVKMKEKGDIPEGYSVSREKKERFSLILESASTNQTSMYLCASSRTPRDSNQPQHFGDGTRLSIL.

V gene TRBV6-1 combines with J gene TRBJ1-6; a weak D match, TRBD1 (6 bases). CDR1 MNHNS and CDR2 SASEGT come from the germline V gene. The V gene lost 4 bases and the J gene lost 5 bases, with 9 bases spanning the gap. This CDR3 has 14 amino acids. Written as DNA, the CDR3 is TGTGCCAGCAGTGGAGGGACAAATAATTCACCCCTCCACTTT. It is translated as CASSGGTNNSPLHF.

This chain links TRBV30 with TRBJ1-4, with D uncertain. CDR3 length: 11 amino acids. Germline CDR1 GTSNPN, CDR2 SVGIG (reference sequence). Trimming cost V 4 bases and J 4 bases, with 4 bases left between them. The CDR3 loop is CAWNYNEKLFF. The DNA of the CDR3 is TGTGCCTGGAATTATAATGAAAAACTGTTTTTT.

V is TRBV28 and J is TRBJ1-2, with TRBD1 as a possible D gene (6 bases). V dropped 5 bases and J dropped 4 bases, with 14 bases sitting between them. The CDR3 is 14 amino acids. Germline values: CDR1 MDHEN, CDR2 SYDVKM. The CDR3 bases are TGTGCCAGCAGTACAGGGTTGGGAGGCTATGGCTACACCTTC. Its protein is CASSTGLGGYGYTF.

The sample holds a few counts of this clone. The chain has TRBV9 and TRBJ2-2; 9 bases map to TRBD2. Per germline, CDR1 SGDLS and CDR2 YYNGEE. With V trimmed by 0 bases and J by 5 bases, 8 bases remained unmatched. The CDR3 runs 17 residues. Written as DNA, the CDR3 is TGTGCCAGCAGCGTAGCTGGGGCGGGAGGGAGGACCGGGGAGCTGTTTTTT. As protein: CASSVAGAGGRTGELFF. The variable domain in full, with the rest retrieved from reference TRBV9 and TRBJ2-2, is DSGVTQTPKHLITATGQRVTLRCSPRSGDLSVYWYQQSLDQGLQFLIQYYNGEERAKGNILERFSAQQFPDLHSELNLSSLELGDSALYFCASSVAGAGGRTGELFFGEGSRLTVL.

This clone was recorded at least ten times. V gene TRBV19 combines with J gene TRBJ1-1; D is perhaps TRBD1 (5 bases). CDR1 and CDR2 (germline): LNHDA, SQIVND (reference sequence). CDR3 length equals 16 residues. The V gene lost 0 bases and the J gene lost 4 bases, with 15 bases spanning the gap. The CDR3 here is CASSIDLARVSTEAFF. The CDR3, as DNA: TGTGCCAGTAGTATAGATCTAGCCAGGGTGAGCACTGAAGCTTTCTTT.

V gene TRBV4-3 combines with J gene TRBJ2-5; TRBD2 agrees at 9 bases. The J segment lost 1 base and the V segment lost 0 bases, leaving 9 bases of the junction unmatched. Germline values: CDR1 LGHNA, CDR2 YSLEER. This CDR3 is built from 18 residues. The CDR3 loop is CASSQDIGAGGSQETQYF. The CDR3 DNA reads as TGCGCCAGCAGCCAAGATATTGGAGCGGGAGGATCCCAAGAGACCCAGTACTTC.

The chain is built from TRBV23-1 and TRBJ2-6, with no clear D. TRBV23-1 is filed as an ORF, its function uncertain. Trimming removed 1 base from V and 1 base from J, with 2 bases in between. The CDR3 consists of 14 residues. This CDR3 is CASSQLSGANVLTF. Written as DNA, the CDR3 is TGCGCCAGCAGTCAATTGTCTGGGGCCAACGTCCTGACTTTC.

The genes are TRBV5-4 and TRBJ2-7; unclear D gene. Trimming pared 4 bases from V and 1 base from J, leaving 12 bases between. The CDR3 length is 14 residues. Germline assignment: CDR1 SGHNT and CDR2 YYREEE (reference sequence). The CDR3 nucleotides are TGTGCCAGCAGCAATCCCCTTAGATCCTACGAGCAGTACTTC. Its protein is CASSNPLRSYEQYF.

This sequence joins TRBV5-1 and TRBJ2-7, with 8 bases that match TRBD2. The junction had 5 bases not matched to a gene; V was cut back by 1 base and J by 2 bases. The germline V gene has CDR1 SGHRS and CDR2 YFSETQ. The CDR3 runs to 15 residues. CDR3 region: CASSLTSGVTYEQYF. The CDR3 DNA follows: TGCGCCAGCAGCTTGACTAGCGGCGTAACCTACGAGCAGTACTTC.

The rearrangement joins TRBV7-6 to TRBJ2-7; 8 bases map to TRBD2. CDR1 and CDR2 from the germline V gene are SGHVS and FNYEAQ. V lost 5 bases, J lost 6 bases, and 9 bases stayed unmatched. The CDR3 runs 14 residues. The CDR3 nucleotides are TGTGCCAGCAGCAGAGCGGGAGAGGTGAGCGAGCAGTACTTC. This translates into CASSRAGEVSEQYF.

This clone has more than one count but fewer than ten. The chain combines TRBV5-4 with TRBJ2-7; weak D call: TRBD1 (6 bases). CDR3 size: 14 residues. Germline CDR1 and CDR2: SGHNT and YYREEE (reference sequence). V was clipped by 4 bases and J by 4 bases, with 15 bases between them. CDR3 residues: CASSVNRARYEQYF. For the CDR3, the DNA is TGTGCCAGCAGCGTCAACAGGGCGCGATACGAGCAGTACTTC.

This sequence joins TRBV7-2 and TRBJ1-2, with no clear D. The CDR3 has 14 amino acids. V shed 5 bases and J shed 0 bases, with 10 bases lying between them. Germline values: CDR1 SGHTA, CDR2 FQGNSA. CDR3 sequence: CASSTHDTNYGYTF. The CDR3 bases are TGTGCCAGCAGCACCCACGACACTAACTATGGCTACACCTTC.

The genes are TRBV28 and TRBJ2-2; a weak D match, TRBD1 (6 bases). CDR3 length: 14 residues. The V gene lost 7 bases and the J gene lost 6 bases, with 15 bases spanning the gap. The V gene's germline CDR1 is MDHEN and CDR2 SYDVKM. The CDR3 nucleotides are TGTGCCAGCAACGTCCAACAGGGATCCGGGGAGCTGTTTTTT. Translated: CASNVQQGSGELFF.

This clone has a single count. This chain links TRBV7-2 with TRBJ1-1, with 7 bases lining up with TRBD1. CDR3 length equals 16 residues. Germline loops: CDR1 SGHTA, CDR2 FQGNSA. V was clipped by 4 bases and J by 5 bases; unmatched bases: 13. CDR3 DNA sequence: TGTGCCAGCAGCTCATGGACAGGCCCGGGGGGGACTGAAGCTTTCTTT. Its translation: CASSSWTGPGGTEAFF.

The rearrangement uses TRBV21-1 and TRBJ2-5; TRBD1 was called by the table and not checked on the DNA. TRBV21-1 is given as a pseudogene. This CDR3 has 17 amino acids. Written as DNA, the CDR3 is TGTGCCAGCAGCAAAACCTGGGCTGCGTTGAAACAAGAGACCCAGTACTTC. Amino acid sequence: CASSKTWAALKQETQYF.

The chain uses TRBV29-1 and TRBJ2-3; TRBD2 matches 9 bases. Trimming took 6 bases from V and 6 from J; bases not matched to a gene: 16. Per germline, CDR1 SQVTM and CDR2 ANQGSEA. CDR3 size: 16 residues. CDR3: CSVDSGGFAVMDTQYF. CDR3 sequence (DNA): TGCAGCGTCGATAGCGGGGGATTCGCCGTGATGGATACGCAGTATTTT.

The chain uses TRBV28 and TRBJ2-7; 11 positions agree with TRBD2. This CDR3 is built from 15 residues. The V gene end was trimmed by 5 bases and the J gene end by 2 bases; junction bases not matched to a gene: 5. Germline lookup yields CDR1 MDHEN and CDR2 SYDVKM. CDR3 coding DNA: TGTGCCAGCAGTATTCCGGGACTAGCGGCCTACGAGCAGTACTTC. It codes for CASSIPGLAAYEQYF.

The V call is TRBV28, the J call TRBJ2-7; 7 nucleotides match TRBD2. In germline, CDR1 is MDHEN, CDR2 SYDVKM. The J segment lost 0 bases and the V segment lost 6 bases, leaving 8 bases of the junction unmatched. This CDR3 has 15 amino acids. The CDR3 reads CASSFGGVSSYEQYF. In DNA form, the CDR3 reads TGTGCCAGCAGCTTTGGGGGGGTCAGCTCCTACGAGCAGTACTTC.

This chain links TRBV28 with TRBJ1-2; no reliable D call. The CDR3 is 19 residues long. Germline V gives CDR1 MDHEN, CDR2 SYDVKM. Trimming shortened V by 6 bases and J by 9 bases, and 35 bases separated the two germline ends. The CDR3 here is CASSPTPIRIGFGHVRYTF. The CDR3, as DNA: TGTGCCAGCAGCCCGACTCCTATTAGGATTGGGTTCGGGCATGTTCGCTACACCTTC.

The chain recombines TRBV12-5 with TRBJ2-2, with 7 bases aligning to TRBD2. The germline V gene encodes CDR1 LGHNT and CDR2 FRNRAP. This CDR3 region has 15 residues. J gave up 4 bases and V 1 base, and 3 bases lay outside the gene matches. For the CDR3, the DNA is TGTGCTAGTGGTTTGGGGTTAGCGGGCACCGGGGAGCTGTTTTTT. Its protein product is CASGLGLAGTGELFF.

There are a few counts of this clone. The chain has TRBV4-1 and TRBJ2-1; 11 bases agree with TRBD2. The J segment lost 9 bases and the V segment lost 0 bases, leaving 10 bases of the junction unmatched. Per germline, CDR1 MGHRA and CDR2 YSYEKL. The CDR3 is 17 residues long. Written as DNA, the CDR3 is TGCGCCAGCAGCCAAGATGTTGGAGCTAGCGGGAGGACTGAGCAGTTCTTC. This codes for CASSQDVGASGRTEQFF.

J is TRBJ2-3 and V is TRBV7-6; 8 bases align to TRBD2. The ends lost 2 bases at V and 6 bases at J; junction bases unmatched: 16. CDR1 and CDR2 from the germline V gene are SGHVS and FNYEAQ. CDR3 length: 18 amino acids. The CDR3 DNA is TGTGCCAGCAGCTTATTATGGAGCGGCGGGAGGCCGAGGGATACGCAGTATTTT. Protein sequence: CASSLLWSGGRPRDTQYF.

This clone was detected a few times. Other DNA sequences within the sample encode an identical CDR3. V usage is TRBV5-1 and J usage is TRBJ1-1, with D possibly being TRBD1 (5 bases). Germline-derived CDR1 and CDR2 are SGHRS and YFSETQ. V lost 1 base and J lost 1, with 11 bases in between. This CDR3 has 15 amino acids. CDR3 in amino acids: CASSLMGQGNTEAFF. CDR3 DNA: TGCGCCAGCAGCTTGATGGGGCAAGGGAACACTGAAGCTTTCTTT.